This TCR beta chain was recorded in a study of cytomegalovirus exposure and HLA in healthy donors. The V gene's germline CDR1 is SGHTA and CDR2 FQGNSA. The CDR3 totals 15 residues. Trimming removed 5 bases from V and 3 bases from J; junction bases left unmatched: 10. Worth noting for this clone: Antigen: not known.

Both 60 Vbeta primers and 13 Jbeta primers went into the PCR. Only in-frame clones appear in the TCRdb table, and some are missing; sequencing was by immunoSEQ multiplex PCR. The data hold 140,000 to 150,000 clones, with roughly three fifths observed a single time. Overall study findings and caveats: In a later analysis, 17,000 or so TCR beta sequences were associated with HLA alleles at 0.05 false discovery rate. Roughly uniform depth of sequencing across donors was assumed in presence/absence analyses.

The V call is TRBV7-2, the J call TRBJ2-7; the match to TRBD2 covers 7 bases. Source material: PBMCs. The clonotype was recovered from a male donor in good health and CMV-seronegative. CDR3 in DNA: TGTGCCAGCAGCCGGGGAGGGTCAAGGGGCTACGAGCAGTACTTC. It yields the protein CASSRGGSRGYEQYF.